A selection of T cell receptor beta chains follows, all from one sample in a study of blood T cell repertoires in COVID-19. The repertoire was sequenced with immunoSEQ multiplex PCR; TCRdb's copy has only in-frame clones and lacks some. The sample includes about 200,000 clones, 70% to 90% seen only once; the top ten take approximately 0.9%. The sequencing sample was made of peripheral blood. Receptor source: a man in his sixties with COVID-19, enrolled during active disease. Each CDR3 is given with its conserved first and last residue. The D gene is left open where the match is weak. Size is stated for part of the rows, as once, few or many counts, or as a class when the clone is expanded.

TGTGCCAGCAGCCTGGAGGGCGCGGTCGATTCACCCCTCCACTTT	CASSLEGAVDSPLHF	-	TRBV9	TRBJ1-6	-
TGTGCCAGCAGTTTATCTCTAATCTACGAGCAGTACTTC	CASSLSLIYEQYF	-	TRBV28	TRBJ2-7	-
TGTGCCAGCTCACCACCGGGGCGGCCTTTTGGAAAACTGTTTTTT	CASSPPGRPFGKLFF	-	TRBV18	TRBJ1-4	-
TGTGCCAGCAGGGGGCTCTACGAGCAGTACTTC	CASRGLYEQYF	few	TRBV28	TRBJ2-7	-
TGTGCCTGGAGTGTACTAGGCCTCTATGGCTACACCTTC	CAWSVLGLYGYTF	-	TRBV30	TRBJ1-2	-
TGTGCCAGCTGGACTAGCTATGGCTACACCTTC	CASWTSYGYTF	-	TRBV7-6	TRBJ1-2	-
TGTGCCAGCAGCCAAGCGGGGACAGGGGGTGGCTACACCTTC	CASSQAGTGGGYTF	-	TRBV14	TRBJ1-2	TRBD1
TGTGCCAGCACAGGACTAGCGGTCCCCGGGGAGCTGTTTTTT	CASTGLAVPGELFF	-	TRBV9	TRBJ2-2	TRBD2
TGTGCCAGCAGCTTGGGTAGCGGGAGGGCGGCCGGGGAGCTGTTTTTT	CASSLGSGRAAGELFF	-	TRBV7-3	TRBJ2-2	TRBD2
TGTGCCAGCAGTTTTAGGGGAGGAAACACTGAAGCTTTCTTT	CASSFRGGNTEAFF	-	TRBV27	TRBJ1-1	-
TGTGCCAGCAGCCGACGCGGAACCCTTCGGAATAATGAGCAGTTCTTC	CASSRRGTLRNNEQFF	-	TRBV3-1/TRBV3-2	TRBJ2-1	-
TGTGCCAGCAGCAAAAGGGGGATTAGGGGAGACACTGAAGCTTTCTTT	CASSKRGIRGDTEAFF	-	TRBV7-2	TRBJ1-1	-
TGCGCCAGCAGCTTGGCGGTTGATACGCAGTATTTT	CASSLAVDTQYF	-	TRBV5-1	TRBJ2-3	-
TGTGCCAGCAGCGTAGGGTTCGGGGATTCCTACGAGCAGTACTTC	CASSVGFGDSYEQYF	-	TRBV9	TRBJ2-7	-
TGTGCCAGCAGTTTAGGCAGGGGCTCCTACAATGAGCAGTTCTTC	CASSLGRGSYNEQFF	-	TRBV27	TRBJ2-1	-
TGTGCCAGTAGCGGATGGACAGACGCTGAAGCTTTCTTT	CASSGWTDAEAFF	-	TRBV19	TRBJ1-1	-
TGTGCCAGCAGCGTAGGGGACAGACAGAACACTGAAGCTTTCTTT	CASSVGDRQNTEAFF	-	TRBV9	TRBJ1-1	TRBD1
TGTGCCAGCATGGTAGATGCAAGACTTGAAGCTTTCTTT	CASMVDARLEAFF	few	TRBV7-2	TRBJ1-1	-
TGTGCCAGCAAGGGACAGATAATCTCCTACGAGCAGTACTTC	CASKGQIISYEQYF	-	TRBV2	TRBJ2-7	TRBD1
TGTGCCAGCAGTGGGCAGGGGCTAATAGGAAGCAATCAGCCCCAGCATTTT	CASSGQGLIGSNQPQHF	-	TRBV2	TRBJ1-5	-
TGTGCCAGCTCACGCGGTCGATTCACAGATACGCAGTATTTT	CASSRGRFTDTQYF	-	TRBV18	TRBJ2-3	-
TGTGCCAGCAGCGCCCAGGGCCTCGGGAACACTGAAGCTTTCTTT	CASSAQGLGNTEAFF	-	TRBV9	TRBJ1-1	-
TGTGCCAGCAGCCCAACCGGGACTAGCGGGAGTCGGGGAGAGACCCAGTACTTC	CASSPTGTSGSRGETQYF	-	TRBV5-4	TRBJ2-5	TRBD2